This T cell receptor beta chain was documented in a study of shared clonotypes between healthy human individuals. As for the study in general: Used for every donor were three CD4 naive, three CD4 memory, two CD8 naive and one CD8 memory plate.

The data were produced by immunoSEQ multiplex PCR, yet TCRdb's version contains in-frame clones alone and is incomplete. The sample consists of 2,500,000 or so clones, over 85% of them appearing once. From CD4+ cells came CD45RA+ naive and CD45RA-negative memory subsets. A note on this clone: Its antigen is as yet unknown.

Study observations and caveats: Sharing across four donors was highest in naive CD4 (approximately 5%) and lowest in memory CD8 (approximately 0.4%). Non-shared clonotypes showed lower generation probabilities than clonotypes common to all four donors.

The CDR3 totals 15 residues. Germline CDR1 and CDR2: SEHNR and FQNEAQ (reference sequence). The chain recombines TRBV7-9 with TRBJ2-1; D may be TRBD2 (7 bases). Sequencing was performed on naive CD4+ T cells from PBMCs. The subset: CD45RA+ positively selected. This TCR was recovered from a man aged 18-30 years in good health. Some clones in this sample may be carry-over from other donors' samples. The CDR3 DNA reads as TGTGCAACCGGGGGGCGGGAGAATAGCTACAATGAGCAGTTCTTC. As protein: CATGGRENSYNEQFF.